This passage covers 8 T cell receptor beta chains from one sample sequenced in a study of beta chain features in type 1 diabetes. TCRB transcripts that were expressed got sequenced, as all of the isolated RNA had been reverse transcribed. Here immunoSEQ multiplex PCR was the method, and the copy in TCRdb shows in-frame clones only, minus some. The sample includes roughly 400,000 clones, roughly 16% of them seen just once. Sequencing used naive CD4+ T cells from blood. Every receptor here comes from a woman in her late teens or twenties in good health.

This clone turned up a few times. This chain uses TRBV30 with TRBJ1-3, with a possible D match to TRBD1 (6 bases). V gave up 1 base and J gave up 4 bases, with 8 bases separating them. Germline-derived CDR1 and CDR2 are GTSNPN and SVGIG (reference sequence). This CDR3 is 13 amino acids long. The DNA of the CDR3 is TGTGCCTGGAGTGGGGGGCAAGGAAACACCATATATTTT. Translating gives CAWSGGQGNTIYF.

As regards this clone: Other nucleotide sequences from this sample produce the same CDR3. The V call is TRBV5-1, the J call TRBJ2-1; D is ambiguous. Germline-derived CDR1 and CDR2 are SGHRS and YFSETQ. The length of the CDR3 is 14 residues. V was trimmed by 0 bases and J by 0 bases, leaving 4 bases between them. CDR3 nucleotides: TGCGCCAGCAGCTTGGGGAGCTCCTACAATGAGCAGTTCTTC. Translated, it gives CASSLGSSYNEQFF.

The chain has TRBV28 and TRBJ1-1; maybe TRBD1 (6 bases). V dropped 5 bases and J dropped 1 base, with 11 bases sitting between them. Germline-derived CDR1 and CDR2 are MDHEN and SYDVKM. CDR3 length: 14 residues. The CDR3 loop is CASSAGQRNTEAFF. DNA for the CDR3: TGTGCCAGCAGTGCCGGACAGAGGAACACTGAAGCTTTCTTT.

The chain recombines TRBV7-2 with TRBJ2-1; 7 positions match TRBD2. CDR3 length equals 15 residues. The V segment lost 1 base and the J segment 7 bases; nucleotides outside the gene matches: 7. Germline V CDR1 and CDR2: SGHTA, FQGNSA. CDR3 DNA: TGTGCCAGCAGCTTAGTGTGGCAGGGAGGGAATGAGCAGTTCTTC. Translation gives CASSLVWQGGNEQFF.

The chain employs TRBV19 and TRBJ2-1; D unclear. This CDR3 is built from 13 residues. With 4 bases removed from V and 8 bases from J, the gap between germline ends came to 12 bases. Germline assignment: CDR1 LNHDA and CDR2 SQIVND (reference sequence). The CDR3 is CASSTDRLDEQFF. DNA of the CDR3: TGTGCCAGTAGTACAGACCGACTGGATGAGCAGTTCTTC. Looking up the rest from reference TRBV19 and TRBJ2-1 gives the full variable domain: DGGITQSPKYLFRKEGQNVTLSCEQNLNHDAMYWYRQDPGQGLRLIYYSQIVNDFQKGDIAEGYSVSREKKESFPLTVTSAQKNPTAFYLCASSTDRLDEQFFGPGTRLTVL.

This chain links TRBV5-1 with TRBJ2-1; D is unclear. The CDR3 length is 13 residues. Germline CDR1 and CDR2: SGHRS and YFSETQ. Trimming shortened V by 0 bases and J by 5 bases, and 6 bases separated the two germline ends. The CDR3 DNA reads as TGCGCCAGCAGCTTGGTGGCAGACAATGAGCAGTTCTTC. Translating it yields CASSLVADNEQFF. Full variable domain (missing parts from reference TRBV5-1 and TRBJ2-1): KAGVTQTPRYLIKTRGQQVTLSCSPISGHRSVSWYQQTPGQGLQFLFEYFSETQRNKGNFPGRFSGRQFSNSRSEMNVSTLELGDSALYLCASSLVADNEQFFGPGTRLTVL.

V is TRBV7-2 and J is TRBJ2-5; 9 nucleotides align to TRBD2. The V gene end was trimmed by 1 base and the J gene end by 6 bases; junction bases not matched to a gene: 6. The CDR3 spans 15 residues. Germline CDR1 is SGHTA and CDR2 is FQGNSA. The CDR3 bases are TGTGCCAGCAGCTTAGGTCTAGCGGGAACAAAGACCCAGTACTTC. Translating gives CASSLGLAGTKTQYF. The variable domain in full, with the rest retrieved from reference TRBV7-2 and TRBJ2-5, is GAGVSQSPSNKVTEKGKDVELRCDPISGHTALYWYRQSLGQGLEFLIYFQGNSAPDKSGLPSDRFSAERTGGSVSTLTIQRTQQEDSAVYLCASSLGLAGTKTQYFGPGTRLLVL.

This sequence joins TRBV20-1 and TRBJ1-1; D remains unclear. V was clipped by 3 bases and J by 11 bases, with 10 bases between them. The germline V gene has CDR1 DFQATT and CDR2 SNEGSKA (reference sequence). CDR3 length: 10 amino acids. The CDR3 DNA reads as TGCAGTGCTAGTGAAGAGAGGGCTTTCTTT. The encoded protein is CSASEERAFF.